This T cell receptor (beta chain) derives from a study of T cell responses to AZD1222 COVID-19 vaccine. Some second doses came at about 4 weeks and others at about 12 weeks; these were pooled. Germline CDR1 and CDR2: SGHNT and YENEEA. V lost 7 bases and J lost 8; bases outside the gene matches: 23. There are 20 residues in the CDR3. Study findings and constraints: Once two AZD1222 doses were given, Spike-specific TCR breadth and depth went up. Seropositive AZD1222 recipients at baseline numbered only 5 to 7. Clonal diversity may have been underestimated in mostly white British donors.

As regards this clone: Its cognate antigen is unknown.

The repertoire was sequenced with immunoSEQ multiplex PCR; TCRdb's copy has only in-frame clones and lacks some. The data hold under 150,000 clones, with about 90% observed a single time. The chain links TRBV11-3 to TRBJ1-6; 10 nucleotides agree with TRBD1. The sequencing here drew on peripheral blood, taken 28 days after the second AZD1222 dose. This sequence was found in an adult who received the AZD1222 COVID-19 vaccine. The CDR3 loop is CASIFPSGTGEVGPYSPLHF. The CDR3 DNA is TGTGCCAGCATCTTCCCATCCGGGACAGGGGAAGTTGGGCCCTATTCACCCCTCCACTTT.